Shown below are 7 T cell receptor beta chains from a single sample sequenced in a study of shared clonotypes between healthy human individuals. Using immunoSEQ multiplex PCR, the repertoire was profiled, and TCRdb retains in-frame clones only, with some absent. The profile covers roughly 2.1 million clones, with roughly 91% appearing a single time and about 1.5% taken by the ten largest. The naive CD8 population came from CD45RO-negative cells selected for CCR7, without terminally differentiated effector memory CD45RA+ cells. The sequenced material came from naive CD8+ T cells from PBMCs. The receptors stem from a man aged 18-30 years in good health. Some clones in this sample may be carry-over from other donors' samples.

The V and J genes are TRBV7-9 and TRBJ1-2; D is ambiguous. The CDR3 contains 16 residues. V lost 3 bases and J 2 bases, leaving 16 bases between the germline ends. Germline V CDR1 and CDR2: SEHNR, FQNEAQ (reference sequence). The CDR3 bases are TGTGCCAGCAGCTTCGGCCCCAACGGTGCAAACTATGGCTACACCTTC. It codes for CASSFGPNGANYGYTF.

The V and J genes are TRBV27 and TRBJ2-1; TRBD2 aligns across 12 bases. Germline CDR1 and CDR2: MNHEY and SMNVEV (reference sequence). Losses at the gene ends were 3 bases for V and 7 bases for J; bases not matched to a gene: 7. The CDR3 covers 16 residues. The CDR3 bases are TGTGCCAGCAGTTTGTTGCTAGCGGGAGGGCAGAATGAGCAGTTCTTC. It yields the protein CASSLLLAGGQNEQFF.

This chain joins TRBV5-1 and TRBJ2-7; D gene ambiguous. Trimming cost V 0 bases and J 5 bases, with 9 bases left between them. The CDR3 has 13 amino acids. The germline V gene encodes CDR1 SGHRS and CDR2 YFSETQ. The CDR3: CASSLAVGDEQYF. In DNA form, the CDR3 reads TGCGCCAGCAGCTTGGCCGTGGGTGACGAGCAGTACTTC.

The chain employs TRBV28 and TRBJ2-7, with D possibly TRBD1 on 6 matching bases. The CDR3 totals 15 residues. Germline V gives CDR1 MDHEN, CDR2 SYDVKM. The V end lost 3 bases, the J end lost 3 bases, and 15 bases lay between the germline ends. CDR3 nucleotide sequence: TGTGCCAGCAGTTTGGGCTATGGACAGCACTACGAGCAGTACTTC. It translates to CASSLGYGQHYEQYF. The whole variable domain, filled in from reference TRBV28 and TRBJ2-7, reads DVKVTQSSRYLVKRTGEKVFLECVQDMDHENMFWYRQDPGLGLRLIYFSYDVKMKEKGDIPEGYSVSREKKERFSLILESASTNQTSMYLCASSLGYGQHYEQYFGPGTRLTVT.

The V gene is TRBV4-3, the J gene TRBJ2-1; possible D gene TRBD2, 7 bases. Germline V CDR1 and CDR2: LGHNA, YSLEER. CDR3 length equals 14 residues. Trimming cost V 2 bases and J 7 bases, with 12 bases left between them. CDR3 loop: CASSQLEGGNEQFF. CDR3 coding DNA: TGCGCCAGCAGCCAACTAGAGGGGGGGAATGAGCAGTTCTTC.

The genes are TRBV9 and TRBJ2-1, with D perhaps matching TRBD2 (7 bases). CDR1 and CDR2 from the germline V gene are SGDLS and YYNGEE. V lost 4 bases, J lost 3 bases, and 14 bases lay in between. The CDR3 extends over 15 amino acids. The DNA of the CDR3 is TGTGCCAGCAGCCCGGGGGCTAGCGGCTACAATGAGCAGTTCTTC. Its protein product is CASSPGASGYNEQFF.

This clone has just a few counts. The CDR3 DNA reads TGTGCCAGCAGCTTAGACGTTTATGGCTACACCTTC. It specifies CASSLDVYGYTF. This chain uses TRBV7-9 with TRBJ1-2; no clear D gene. The CDR3 totals 12 residues. Germline V gene sequence: CDR1 SEHNR, CDR2 FQNEAQ (reference sequence). Trimming left V 1 base short and J 5 bases short, with 5 bases between.